One sample yielded the 6 T cell receptor beta chains listed below, sequenced in a study of identical twins (dated by TCRdb to the mid-2010s). Receptor amplification or capture employed 5' RACE. Sequencing used an Illumina HiSeq 2000. TCRdb reanalyzed the raw reads on its own, using fastp at Q25 for trimming and MiXCR for clone calling, and kept in-frame beta chains. When rows share a CDR3 protein, they turn into one entry using the most common DNA and genes. The sample profile shows roughly 1,500,000 distinct CDR3 sequences; 25% to 35% of them were found once. The top ten hold roughly 0.3% of the sample. Sequences were obtained from cord blood. All receptors derive from a newborn girl in good health.

There are a few counts of this clonotype. The V gene is TRBV2, the J gene TRBJ2-5; D call uncertain. The V gene lost 4 bases and the J gene lost 5 bases, with 8 bases spanning the gap. This CDR3 spans 12 amino acids. Germline V gene sequence: CDR1 SNHLY, CDR2 FYNNEI. The CDR3 DNA follows: TGTGCCAGCAGTGGACACGGGGAGACCCAGTACTTC. Protein sequence: CASSGHGETQYF.

This clonotype was picked up a small number of times. This chain links TRBV15 with TRBJ1-5; no reliable D call. CDR1 is LNHNV and CDR2 is YYDKDF in the germline V gene (reference sequence). This CDR3 is built from 15 residues. The V gene lost 2 bases and the J gene lost 0 bases, with 8 bases spanning the gap. In DNA form, the CDR3 reads TGTGCCACCAGCAGACCAACTTATAGCAATCAGCCCCAGCATTTT. Its protein is CATSRPTYSNQPQHF. Variable domain in full (rest from reference TRBV15 and TRBJ1-5): DAMVIQNPRYQVTQFGKPVTLSCSQTLNHNVMYWYQQKSSQAPKLLFHYYDKDFNNEADTPDNFQSRRPNTSFCFLDIRSPGLGDTAMYLCATSRPTYSNQPQHFGDGTRLSIL.

The CDR3: CSARDTSGTDTQYF. The CDR3 coding sequence is TGCAGTGCTAGAGATACTAGCGGGACAGATACGCAGTATTTT. The chain combines TRBV20-1 with TRBJ2-3, with 9 bases aligning to TRBD2. Germline V CDR1 and CDR2: DFQATT, SNEGSKA (reference sequence). The CDR3 has 14 amino acids. Losses at the gene ends were 0 bases for V and 3 bases for J; bases not matched to a gene: 1.

In the case of this clonotype: At one end the junction does not follow the germline gene, possibly because of a read error. The chain has TRBV20-1 and TRBJ2-4; 12 bases agree with TRBD2. The closer fit of TRBJ2-7 to the DNA end suggests the J call may be wrong. Germline values: CDR1 DFQATT, CDR2 SNEGSKA (reference sequence). This CDR3 is 16 amino acids long. CDR3 sequence (DNA): TGCAGTGCTCCACTAGCGGGAGGATACAGCTCCTGCGAGCAGTACTTC. Translation gives CSAPLAGGYSSCEQYF.

This CDR3 reads CASSAGRDRETYEQYF. CDR3 DNA sequence: TGTGCCAGCAGTGCCGGCAGGGACAGGGAAACCTACGAGCAGTACTTC. The rearrangement uses TRBV6-2 or TRBV6-3 and TRBJ2-7; 9 bases line up with TRBD1. Germline assignment: CDR1 MNHEY and CDR2 SVGEGT. The CDR3 covers 16 residues. The V gene end was trimmed by 5 bases and the J gene end by 2 bases; junction bases not matched to a gene: 10.

A few counts support this clonotype. The chain couples TRBV29-1 to TRBJ1-4; D is perhaps TRBD1 (6 bases). The CDR3 runs to 13 residues. Trimming left V 4 bases short and J 8 bases short, with 14 bases between. Germline values: CDR1 SQVTM, CDR2 ANQGSEA. The chain's CDR3 is CSVGGAGSEKLFF. The CDR3 nucleotides are TGCAGCGTTGGGGGGGCGGGGAGCGAAAAACTGTTTTTT. Supplemented by reference TRBV29-1 and TRBJ1-4, the full variable domain reads SAVISQKPSRDICQRGTSLTIQCQVDSQVTMMFWYRQQPGQSLTLIATANQGSEATYESGFVIDKFPISRPNLTFSTLTVSNMSPEDSSIYLCSVGGAGSEKLFFGSGTQLSVL.